A selection of T cell receptor beta chains follows, all from one sample in a study of T cell responses to AZD1222 COVID-19 vaccine. Clones were sequenced by immunoSEQ multiplex PCR, and TCRdb holds only the in-frame ones, with some missing. Of around 100,000 clones in the sample, 70% to 90% were seen once. The sequenced sample was peripheral blood, obtained 28 days after the second AZD1222 dose. The receptors here all came from an adult who received the AZD1222 COVID-19 vaccine. Each CDR3 is given with its conserved first and last residue. Fields, in order: clone size, V gene, D gene, J gene, CDR3 protein, CDR3 DNA. A D gene is named only where the DNA matches it firmly. A row's size may be missing; if present it is once, few, many or a size class.

NA	TRBV18	NA	TRBJ2-7	CASSPERGSEQYF	TGTGCCAGCTCACCAGAGAGGGGGAGCGAGCAGTACTTC
NA	TRBV7-6	TRBD1	TRBJ1-4	CASSPTGGTNEKLFF	TGTGCCAGCAGCCCGACAGGGGGCACTAATGAAAAACTGTTTTTT
NA	TRBV28	NA	TRBJ1-1	CASSLLGTENTEAFF	TGTGCCAGCAGTTTACTCGGCACTGAGAACACTGAAGCTTTCTTT
NA	TRBV18	TRBD1	TRBJ1-4	CASSGSTGLANEKLFF	TGTGCCAGCTCAGGCTCGACAGGGTTGGCTAATGAAAAACTGTTTTTT
NA	TRBV30	TRBD2	TRBJ2-5	CAWTPGTAGGETQYF	TGTGCCTGGACGCCGGGGACGGCGGGGGGGGAGACCCAGTACTTC
NA	TRBV10-3	TRBD1	TRBJ2-2	CAISPKGADTGELFF	TGTGCCATCAGTCCGAAGGGGGCCGACACCGGGGAGCTGTTTTTT
few	TRBV6-1	TRBD2	TRBJ2-1	CASSAAGTRDYNEQFF	TGTGCCAGCAGTGCCGCCGGGACTAGGGATTATAATGAGCAGTTCTTC
NA	TRBV7-6	NA	TRBJ2-7	CASSLAREGEPYEQYF	TGTGCCAGCAGCTTAGCGCGGGAAGGGGAACCCTACGAGCAGTACTTC
once	TRBV19	NA	TRBJ1-1	CASSIGPRPRGWGYTEAFF	TGTGCCAGTAGTATAGGTCCAAGACCGAGGGGATGGGGTTACACTGAAGCTTTCTTT
NA	TRBV7-2	NA	TRBJ1-3	CASSPTADTIYF	TGTGCCAGCAGCCCCACCGCAGACACCATATATTTT
NA	TRBV28	NA	TRBJ2-7	CASSSLPWSPWSDEQYF	TGTGCCAGCAGTTCCCTTCCGTGGAGTCCGTGGTCGGACGAGCAGTACTTC
NA	TRBV6-1	NA	TRBJ1-5	CASSELVRGNQPQHF	TGTGCCAGCAGTGAATTAGTGAGGGGCAATCAGCCCCAGCATTTT
NA	TRBV29-1	NA	TRBJ1-1	CSVNIGVNTEAFF	TGCAGCGTTAACATAGGGGTGAACACTGAAGCTTTCTTT
NA	TRBV27	NA	TRBJ1-3	CASSSGLGNTIYF	TGTGCCAGCAGTTCAGGTCTTGGAAACACCATATATTTT
NA	TRBV5-1	TRBD1	TRBJ1-4	CASSLGTGRANEKLFF	TGCGCCAGCAGCTTGGGGACAGGTCGGGCTAATGAAAAACTGTTTTTT
NA	TRBV3-1/TRBV3-2	NA	TRBJ2-1	CASSLRRGAGYNEQFF	TGTGCCAGCAGCCTGCGACGGGGGGCGGGGTACAATGAGCAGTTCTTC
NA	TRBV18	NA	TRBJ1-2	CASSPLMGDSVAGYTF	TGTGCCAGCTCACCCCTGATGGGGGACTCCGTTGCGGGCTACACCTTC
NA	TRBV6-5	NA	TRBJ1-5	CASSLDGRIEQPQHF	TGTGCCAGCAGCCTGGACGGGCGGATAGAACAGCCCCAGCATTTT
NA	TRBV2	TRBD1	TRBJ2-2	CASSEGGTGGTGELFF	TGTGCCAGCAGTGAAGGTGGGACAGGGGGAACCGGGGAGCTGTTTTTT
NA	TRBV5-1	TRBD1	TRBJ2-1	CASSPAQGAFF	TGCGCCAGCAGCCCCGCACAGGGGGCATTCTTC
NA	TRBV6-6	TRBD1	TRBJ2-7	CASSLTGDYEQYF	TGTGCCAGCAGTTTAACAGGGGACTACGAGCAGTACTTC
NA	TRBV4-1	NA	TRBJ1-2	CASSQPIEANYGYTF	TGCGCCAGCAGCCAACCCATCGAAGCTAACTATGGCTACACCTTC
NA	TRBV7-9	NA	TRBJ1-3	CASSPPDRFSGNTIYF	TGTGCCAGCAGCCCCCCAGACAGATTCTCTGGAAACACCATATATTTT
once	TRBV5-1	NA	TRBJ2-5	CASSRGGDRTQYF	TGCGCCAGCAGCCGAGGAGGGGATCGGACCCAGTACTTC
NA	TRBV4-1	NA	TRBJ1-6	CASSHPKGLDYNSPLHF	TGCGCCAGCAGCCATCCAAAGGGTCTGGATTATAATTCACCCCTCCACTTT
once	TRBV9	TRBD1	TRBJ1-2	CASSTPGTGFGNYGYTF	TGTGCCAGCAGCACCCCCGGGACAGGGTTTGGGAACTATGGCTACACCTTC
few	TRBV10-3	NA	TRBJ2-3	CAISESGDRRGTDTQYF	TGTGCCATCAGTGAGTCCGGGGATCGGCGGGGCACAGATACGCAGTATTTT
NA	TRBV27	NA	TRBJ1-2	CASSLSGLKGDYGYTF	TGTGCCAGCAGTTTATCAGGTCTAAAAGGCGACTATGGCTACACCTTC
NA	TRBV28	NA	TRBJ1-5	CASSSSGGQPQHF	TGTGCCAGCAGTTCCTCAGGAGGTCAGCCCCAGCATTTT
NA	TRBV10-1	TRBD2	TRBJ2-3	CASIPLAGGITDTQYF	TGCGCCAGCATTCCCCTAGCGGGGGGGATCACAGATACGCAGTATTTT
NA	TRBV7-3	NA	TRBJ2-1	CASSPPGHEQFF	TGTGCCAGCAGCCCCCCCGGTCATGAGCAGTTCTTC
NA	TRBV11-2	TRBD1	TRBJ2-7	CASSADRGLDEQYF	TGTGCCAGCAGCGCCGACAGGGGGCTCGACGAGCAGTACTTC
NA	TRBV7-3	TRBD2	TRBJ2-7	CASSLRWEGEQYF	TGTGCCAGCAGCTTACGGTGGGAGGGCGAGCAGTACTTC
NA	TRBV7-8	NA	TRBJ2-7	CASSLRGRGLGYYEQYF	TGTGCCAGCAGCTTGAGAGGACGGGGGCTGGGCTACTACGAGCAGTACTTC
NA	TRBV5-4	NA	TRBJ1-5	CASSLVRPAINQPQHF	TGTGCCAGCAGCTTGGTTAGGCCAGCTATCAATCAGCCCCAGCATTTT
NA	TRBV2	NA	TRBJ1-1	CASRENRGTEAFF	TGTGCCAGCAGAGAAAACCGGGGGACTGAAGCTTTCTTT
NA	TRBV19	NA	TRBJ2-1	CASSISAYNEQFF	TGTGCCAGTAGTATCTCGGCCTACAATGAGCAGTTCTTC
few	TRBV6-2/TRBV6-3	NA	TRBJ1-5	CASSYGSGNQPQHF	TGTGCCAGCAGTTACGGCTCCGGAAATCAGCCCCAGCATTTT
NA	TRBV30	TRBD2	TRBJ2-4	CAWVPGGGIQYF	TGTGCCTGGGTCCCGGGGGGGGGCATTCAGTACTTC
once	TRBV5-6	NA	TRBJ2-2	CASSLGDNRAGAGELFF	TGTGCCAGCAGCTTGGGGGATAACAGAGCCGGGGCCGGGGAGCTGTTTTTT
NA	TRBV7-9	TRBD2	TRBJ2-1	CASSNSGSPPEQFF	TGTGCCAGCAGCAATAGCGGGAGCCCCCCTGAGCAGTTCTTC
NA	TRBV9	TRBD1	TRBJ1-1	CASSEAGGPTEAFF	TGTGCCAGCAGCGAAGCAGGGGGCCCCACTGAAGCTTTCTTT
NA	TRBV5-1	NA	TRBJ2-7	CASSYTPSSYEQYF	TGCGCCAGCAGCTATACGCCGAGCTCCTACGAGCAGTACTTC